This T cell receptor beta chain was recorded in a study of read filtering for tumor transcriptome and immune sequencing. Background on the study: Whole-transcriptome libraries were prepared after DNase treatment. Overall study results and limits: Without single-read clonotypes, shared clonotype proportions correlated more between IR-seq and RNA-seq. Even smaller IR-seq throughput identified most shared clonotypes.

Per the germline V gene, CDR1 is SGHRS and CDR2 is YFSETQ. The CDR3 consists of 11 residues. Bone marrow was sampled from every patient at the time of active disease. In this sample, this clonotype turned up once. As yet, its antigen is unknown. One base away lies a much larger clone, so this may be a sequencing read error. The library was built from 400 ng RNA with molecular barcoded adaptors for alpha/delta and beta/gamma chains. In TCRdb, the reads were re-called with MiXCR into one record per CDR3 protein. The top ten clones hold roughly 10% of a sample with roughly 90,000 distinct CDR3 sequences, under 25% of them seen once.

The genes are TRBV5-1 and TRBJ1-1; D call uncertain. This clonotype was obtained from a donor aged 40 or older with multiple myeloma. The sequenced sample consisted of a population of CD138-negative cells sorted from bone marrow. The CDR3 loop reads CVSSLDHLAFF. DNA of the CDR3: TGCGTCAGCAGCTTAGACCACTTGGCTTTCTTT.